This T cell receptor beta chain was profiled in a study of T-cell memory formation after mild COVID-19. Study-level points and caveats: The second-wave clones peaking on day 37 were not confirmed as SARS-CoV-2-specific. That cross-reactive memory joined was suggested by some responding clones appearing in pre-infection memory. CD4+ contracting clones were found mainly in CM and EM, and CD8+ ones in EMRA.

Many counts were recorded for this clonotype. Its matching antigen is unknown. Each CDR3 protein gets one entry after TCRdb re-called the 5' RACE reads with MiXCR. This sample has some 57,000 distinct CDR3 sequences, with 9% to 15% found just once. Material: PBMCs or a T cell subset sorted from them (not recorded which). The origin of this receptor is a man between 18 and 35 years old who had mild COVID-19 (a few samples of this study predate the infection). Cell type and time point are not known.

CDR3: CASSVGAEQFF. The DNA for the CDR3 is TGTGCCAGCAGCGTAGGTGCTGAGCAGTTCTTC. The V and J genes are TRBV9 and TRBJ2-1; D not resolved. V lost 0 bases and J lost 9, with 4 bases in between. The CDR3 spans 11 residues. The germline V gene encodes CDR1 SGDLS and CDR2 YYNGEE.